The sequence of this T cell receptor (beta chain) was determined in a study of T cell repertoires and Cas9 in healthy adults. About the research overall: Characterization of SpCas9-reactive CD4 and CD8 T cells covered multi-effector potency, cytotoxicity and lineage. Notes on the study in general: SpCas9-reactive effector T cells were reportedly restrained in vitro by SpCas9-reactive regulatory T cells.

As for this clone: Its antigen remains unidentified.

Repertoires were generated with immunoSEQ multiplex PCR, while TCRdb's copy carries only in-frame clones and drops some. This sample has 20,000 to 25,000 clones, with 92% found just once. CDR1 is SSHAT, CDR2 FNYEAQ, per germline (reference sequence). The CDR3 spans 13 residues. Deletions cut 2 bases from V and 4 bases from J, with 5 bases between. This clonotype originated in a human donor in good health. J is TRBJ2-2 and V is TRBV7-7; D remains ambiguous. The sequencing sample was made of CD4+ effector T cells (CD127+, CD25-, CD137-, CD154-) from PBMCs; culture status not recorded. The CDR3 nucleotides are TGTGCCAGCAGCTTACGGGTCACCGGGGAGCTGTTTTTT. This translates into CASSLRVTGELFF. Using reference TRBV7-7 and TRBJ2-2 for the parts outside the CDR3, the full variable domain is GAGVSQSPRYKVTKRGQDVTLRCDPISSHATLYWYQQALGQGPEFLTYFNYEAQPDKSGLPSDRFSAERPEGSISTLTIQRTEQRDSAMYRCASSLRVTGELFFGEGSRLTVL.